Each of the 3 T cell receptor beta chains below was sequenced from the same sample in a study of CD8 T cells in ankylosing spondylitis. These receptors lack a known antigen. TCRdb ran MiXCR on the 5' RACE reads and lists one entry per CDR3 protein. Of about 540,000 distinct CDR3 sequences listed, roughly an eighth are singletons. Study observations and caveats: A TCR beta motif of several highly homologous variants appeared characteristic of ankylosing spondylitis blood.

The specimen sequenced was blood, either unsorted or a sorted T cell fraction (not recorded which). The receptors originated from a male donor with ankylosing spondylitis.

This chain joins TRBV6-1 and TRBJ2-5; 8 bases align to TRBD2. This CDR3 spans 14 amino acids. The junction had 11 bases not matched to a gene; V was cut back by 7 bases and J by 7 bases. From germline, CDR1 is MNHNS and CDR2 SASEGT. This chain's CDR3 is CASIPGLGEGTQYF. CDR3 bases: TGTGCCAGCATCCCGGGACTAGGAGAGGGGACCCAGTACTTC.

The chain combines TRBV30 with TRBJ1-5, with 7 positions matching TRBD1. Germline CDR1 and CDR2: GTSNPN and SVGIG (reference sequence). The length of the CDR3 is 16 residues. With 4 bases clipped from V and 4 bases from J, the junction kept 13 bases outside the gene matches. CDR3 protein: CAWKNHRAGGNQPQHF. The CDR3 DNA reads TGTGCCTGGAAAAACCATCGGGCAGGGGGGAATCAGCCCCAGCATTTT.

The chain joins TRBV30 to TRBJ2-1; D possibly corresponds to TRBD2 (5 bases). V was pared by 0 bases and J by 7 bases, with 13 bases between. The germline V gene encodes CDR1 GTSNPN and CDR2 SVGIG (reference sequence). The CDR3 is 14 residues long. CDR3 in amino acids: CAWSVGGRGNEQFF. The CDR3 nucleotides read TGTGCCTGGAGTGTAGGTGGGCGAGGGAATGAGCAGTTCTTC.